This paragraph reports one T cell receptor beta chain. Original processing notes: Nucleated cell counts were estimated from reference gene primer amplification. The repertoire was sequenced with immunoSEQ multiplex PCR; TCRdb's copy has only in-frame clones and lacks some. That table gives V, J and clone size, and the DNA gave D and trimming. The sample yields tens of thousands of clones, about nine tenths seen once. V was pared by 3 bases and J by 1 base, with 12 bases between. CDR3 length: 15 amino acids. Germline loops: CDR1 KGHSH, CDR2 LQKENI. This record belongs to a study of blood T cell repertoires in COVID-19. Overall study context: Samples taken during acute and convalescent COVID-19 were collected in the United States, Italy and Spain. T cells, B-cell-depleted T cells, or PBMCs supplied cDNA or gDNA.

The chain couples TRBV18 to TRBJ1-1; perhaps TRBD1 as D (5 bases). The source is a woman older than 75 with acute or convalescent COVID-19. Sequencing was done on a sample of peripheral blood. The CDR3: CASSPMTATNTEAFF. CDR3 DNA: TGTGCCAGCTCACCGATGACAGCCACGAACACTGAAGCTTTCTTT.